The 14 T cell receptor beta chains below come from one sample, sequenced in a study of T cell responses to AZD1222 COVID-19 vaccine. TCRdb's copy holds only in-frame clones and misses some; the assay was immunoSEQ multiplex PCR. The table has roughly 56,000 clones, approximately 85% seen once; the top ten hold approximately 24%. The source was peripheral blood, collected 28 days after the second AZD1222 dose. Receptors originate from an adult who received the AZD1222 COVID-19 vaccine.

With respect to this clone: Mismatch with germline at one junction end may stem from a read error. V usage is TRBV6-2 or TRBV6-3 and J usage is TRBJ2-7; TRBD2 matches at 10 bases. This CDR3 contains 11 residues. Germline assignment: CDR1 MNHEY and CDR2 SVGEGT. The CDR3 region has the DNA TGTGCCAGCAGTTACTTCGGGACTAGCGAGTTC. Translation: CASSYFGTSEF.

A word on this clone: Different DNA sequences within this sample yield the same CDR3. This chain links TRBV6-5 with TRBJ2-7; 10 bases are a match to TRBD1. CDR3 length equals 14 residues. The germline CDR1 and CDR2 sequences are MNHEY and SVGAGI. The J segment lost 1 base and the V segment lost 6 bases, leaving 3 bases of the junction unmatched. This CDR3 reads CASSPGQGSYEQYF. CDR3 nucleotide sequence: TGTGCCAGCAGCCCGGGACAGGGGTCCTACGAGCAGTACTTC.

CDR3 residues: CASSLDRGRSGTDTQYF. DNA for the CDR3: TGTGCCAGCTCACTAGACAGGGGACGGTCTGGAACAGATACGCAGTATTTT. V and J are TRBV18 and TRBJ2-3, with TRBD1 matching over 8 bases. The CDR3 is made up of 17 amino acids. The V segment lost 4 bases and the J segment 3 bases; nucleotides outside the gene matches: 12. CDR1 and CDR2 from the germline V gene are KGHSH and LQKENI.

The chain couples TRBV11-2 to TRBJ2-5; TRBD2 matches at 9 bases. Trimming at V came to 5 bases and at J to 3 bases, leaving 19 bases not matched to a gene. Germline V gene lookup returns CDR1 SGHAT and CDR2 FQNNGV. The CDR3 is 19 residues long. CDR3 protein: CASSPRPGLAGGPEETQYF. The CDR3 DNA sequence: TGTGCCAGCAGCCCCCGACCGGGACTTGCGGGAGGGCCGGAAGAGACCCAGTACTTC.

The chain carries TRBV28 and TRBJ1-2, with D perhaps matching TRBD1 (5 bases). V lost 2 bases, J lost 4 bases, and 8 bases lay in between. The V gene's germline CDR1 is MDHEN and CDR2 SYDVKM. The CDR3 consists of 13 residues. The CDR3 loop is CASSLGQSYGYTF. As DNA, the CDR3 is TGTGCCAGCAGTTTAGGACAAAGCTATGGCTACACCTTC.

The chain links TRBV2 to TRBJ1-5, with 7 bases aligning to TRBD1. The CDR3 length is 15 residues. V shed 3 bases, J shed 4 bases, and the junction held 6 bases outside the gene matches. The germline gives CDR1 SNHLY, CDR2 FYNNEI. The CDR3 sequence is CASSDRQGKNQPQHF. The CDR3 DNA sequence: TGTGCCAGCAGTGATCGACAGGGCAAGAATCAGCCCCAGCATTTT.

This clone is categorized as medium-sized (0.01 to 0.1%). This CDR3 reads CASSWSAGAGVNTEAFF. The CDR3 DNA sequence: TGTGCCAGCAGCTGGTCGGCGGGCGCTGGGGTGAACACTGAAGCTTTCTTT. The rearrangement joins TRBV5-6 to TRBJ1-1; unclear D gene. The CDR3 consists of 17 residues. V lost 3 bases to trimming and J lost 0 bases, with 18 bases between them. Germline loops: CDR1 SGHDT, CDR2 YYEEEE.

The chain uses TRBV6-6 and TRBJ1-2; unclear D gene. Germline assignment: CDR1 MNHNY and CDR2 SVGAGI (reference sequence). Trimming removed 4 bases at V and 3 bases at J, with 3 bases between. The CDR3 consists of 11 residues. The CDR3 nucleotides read TGTGCCAGCAGTTGGGACTATGGCTACACCTTC. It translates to CASSWDYGYTF.

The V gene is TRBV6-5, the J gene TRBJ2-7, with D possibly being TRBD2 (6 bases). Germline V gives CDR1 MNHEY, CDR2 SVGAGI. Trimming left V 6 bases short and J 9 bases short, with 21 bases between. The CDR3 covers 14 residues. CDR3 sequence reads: CASRRLRGYGGQYF. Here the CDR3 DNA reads TGTGCCAGCAGGCGACTTCGGGGCTACGGGGGGCAGTACTTC.

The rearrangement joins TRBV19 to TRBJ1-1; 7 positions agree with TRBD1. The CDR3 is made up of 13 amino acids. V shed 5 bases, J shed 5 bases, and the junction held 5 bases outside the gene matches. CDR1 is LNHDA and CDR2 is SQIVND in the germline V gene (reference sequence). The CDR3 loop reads CASSQNRGTEAFF. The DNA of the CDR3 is TGTGCCAGTAGTCAGAACAGGGGTACTGAAGCTTTCTTT.

The CDR3 bases are TGTGCCAGCAGCTCTCAGCAGGGGGCTGGAGGCAATCAGCCCCAGCATTTT. Its protein is CASSSQQGAGGNQPQHF. V usage is TRBV7-9 and J usage is TRBJ1-5; 8 nucleotides align to TRBD1. Trimming removed 4 bases from V and 2 bases from J; junction bases left unmatched: 10. This CDR3 spans 17 amino acids. From germline, CDR1 is SEHNR and CDR2 FQNEAQ (reference sequence).

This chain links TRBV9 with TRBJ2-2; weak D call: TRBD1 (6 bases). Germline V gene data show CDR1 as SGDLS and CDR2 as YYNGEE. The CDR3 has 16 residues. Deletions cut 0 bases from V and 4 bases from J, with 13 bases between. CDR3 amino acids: CASSVALDSLTGELFF. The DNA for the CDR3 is TGTGCCAGCAGCGTAGCATTGGACAGCCTCACCGGGGAGCTGTTTTTT.

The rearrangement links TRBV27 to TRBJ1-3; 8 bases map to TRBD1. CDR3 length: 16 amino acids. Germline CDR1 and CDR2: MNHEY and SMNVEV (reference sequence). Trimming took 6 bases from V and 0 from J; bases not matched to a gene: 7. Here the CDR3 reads CASRPQGQVSGNTIYF. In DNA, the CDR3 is TGTGCCAGCAGGCCCCAGGGACAGGTCTCTGGAAACACCATATATTTT.

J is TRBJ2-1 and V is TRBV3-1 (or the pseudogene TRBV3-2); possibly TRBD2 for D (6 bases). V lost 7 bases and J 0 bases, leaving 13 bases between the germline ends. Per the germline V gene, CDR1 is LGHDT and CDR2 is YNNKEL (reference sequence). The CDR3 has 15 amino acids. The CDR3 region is CASTIGTGSYNEQFF. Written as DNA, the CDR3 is TGTGCCAGCACCATAGGGACTGGCTCCTACAATGAGCAGTTCTTC.